One sample yielded the 12 T cell receptor beta chains listed below, sequenced in a study of blood T cell repertoires in COVID-19. Assay used: immunoSEQ multiplex PCR; TCRdb lists only in-frame clones, some missing. The data show about 66,000 clones, roughly 86% seen once. Sample: peripheral blood. The receptors here all came from a man aged 50 to 60 with active COVID-19.

In DNA, the CDR3 is TGTGCCAGCATGTTGTCCGACAGCCTGAACACTGAAGCTTTCTTT. Its translation is CASMLSDSLNTEAFF. V gene TRBV7-9 combines with J gene TRBJ1-1, with D possibly TRBD1 on 5 matching bases. Germline CDR1 is SEHNR and CDR2 is FQNEAQ (reference sequence). Trimming stripped 7 bases from V and 0 bases from J, with 15 bases between. There are 15 residues in the CDR3.

This clone was seen once. This rearrangement joins TRBV4-1 to TRBJ2-1; TRBD1 matches at 7 bases. V was pared by 0 bases and J by 2 bases, with 4 bases of the junction left unmatched. This CDR3 is 16 amino acids long. CDR1 and CDR2 from the germline V gene are MGHRA and YSYEKL. CDR3 coding DNA: TGCGCCAGCAGCCAAGATCTGCAGGGGGCCTACAATGAGCAGTTCTTC. This encodes CASSQDLQGAYNEQFF.

This clone has just a few counts. This chain links TRBV6-1 with TRBJ1-3; no firm D call. The CDR3 loop spans 16 amino acids. Germline CDR1 reads MNHNS; CDR2 reads SASEGT. V lost 2 bases and J lost 2, with 13 bases in between. CDR3 sequence: CASSELGSRTGNTIYF. As DNA, the CDR3 is TGTGCCAGCAGTGAACTGGGCAGCCGAACTGGAAACACCATATATTTT.

This chain connects TRBV6-5 to TRBJ2-1; 9 bases fit TRBD1. The CDR3 spans 15 residues. Germline CDR1 MNHEY, CDR2 SVGAGI. Trimming took 0 bases from V and 8 from J; bases not matched to a gene: 5. CDR3 sequence: CASSYSTGGFDEQFF. The CDR3 nucleotides are TGTGCCAGCAGTTACTCGACAGGGGGTTTCGATGAGCAGTTCTTC.

The chain carries TRBV3-1 (or the pseudogene TRBV3-2) and TRBJ2-5, with D maybe TRBD2 (7 bases). The germline V gene encodes CDR1 LGHDT and CDR2 YNNKEL (reference sequence). This CDR3 has 14 amino acids. The V and J ends lost 4 bases and 6 bases respectively, with 15 bases between them. The CDR3 DNA follows: TGTGCCAGCAGCCTCCAAGGGGGAGGGCAGACCCAGTACTTC. Translated: CASSLQGGGQTQYF.

The V call is TRBV2, the J call TRBJ1-1; 7 bases map to TRBD1. CDR3 length equals 13 residues. V lost 7 bases and J lost 0; bases outside the gene matches: 2. Germline V gene lookup returns CDR1 SNHLY and CDR2 FYNNEI. CDR3 nucleotide sequence: TGTGCCAGCATGACAGGGTTGAACACTGAAGCTTTCTTT. Protein: CASMTGLNTEAFF.

The DNA of the CDR3 is TGTGCCAGCAGCGAAGGGTTGTGGGCTAGCGGGGGCCAAGAGACCCAGTACTTC. Translating gives CASSEGLWASGGQETQYF. The V gene is TRBV9, the J gene TRBJ2-5; 10 bases match TRBD2. With V trimmed by 3 bases and J by 1 base, 12 bases remained unmatched. Germline values: CDR1 SGDLS, CDR2 YYNGEE. CDR3 length: 18 amino acids.

This sequence joins TRBV6-5 and TRBJ2-3, with TRBD2 matching 10 bases. The CDR3 contains 14 residues. V lost 6 bases, J lost 4 bases, and 4 bases stayed unmatched. Germline V lookup: CDR1 MNHEY, CDR2 SVGAGI. CDR3 region: CASRASGGPDTQYF. The CDR3 DNA sequence: TGTGCCAGCAGGGCTAGCGGGGGTCCAGATACGCAGTATTTT.

The genes are TRBV30 and TRBJ2-4; no definite D call. Germline V CDR1 and CDR2: GTSNPN, SVGIG (reference sequence). Trimming removed 0 bases at V and 4 bases at J, with 4 bases between. The length of the CDR3 is 12 residues. CDR3 protein: CAWSVQKNIQYF. The CDR3 DNA follows: TGTGCCTGGAGTGTACAGAAAAACATTCAGTACTTC.

This clone was recorded only once. This chain uses TRBV9 with TRBJ2-1; D gene unclear. Looked up from germline, CDR1 is SGDLS and CDR2 is YYNGEE. There are 17 residues in the CDR3. V lost 0 bases, J lost 0 bases, and 13 bases lay in between. The CDR3 reads CASSVVGRINSYNEQFF. In DNA form, the CDR3 reads TGTGCCAGCAGCGTAGTGGGCAGAATAAACTCCTACAATGAGCAGTTCTTC.

This rearrangement joins TRBV5-5 to TRBJ1-5; no firm D call. The CDR3 is 14 residues long. V was pared by 4 bases and J by 0 bases, with 8 bases between. Germline-derived CDR1 and CDR2 are SGHKS and YYEKEE (reference sequence). As DNA, the CDR3 is TGTGCCAGCAGCACAGTGATTAGCAATCAGCCCCAGCATTTT. This translates into CASSTVISNQPQHF.

This clone occurred a few times. This chain joins TRBV27 and TRBJ2-7, with 8 bases fitting TRBD2. The CDR3 consists of 14 residues. Germline V gene lookup returns CDR1 MNHEY and CDR2 SMNVEV (reference sequence). V lost 6 bases and J lost 0; bases outside the gene matches: 4. The CDR3 protein is CASSHGGDSYEQYF. The CDR3, as DNA: TGTGCCAGCAGCCACGGGGGGGACTCCTACGAGCAGTACTTC.